This T cell receptor beta chain was sequenced during a study of cytomegalovirus exposure and HLA in healthy donors. In the PCR, 60 Vbeta and 13 Jbeta primers were used. Sequenced by immunoSEQ multiplex PCR; TCRdb stores in-frame clones only, minus some. The data show tens of thousands of clones, around 82% seen once. The CDR3 has 15 residues. Germline V CDR1 and CDR2: MNHNS, SASEGT. With V trimmed by 8 bases and J by 4 bases, 6 bases remained unmatched. In its sample, this clone was seen a few times. The chain employs TRBV6-1 and TRBJ2-7; 15 nucleotides align to TRBD2. The receptor was isolated from a woman aged 18-29 years in good health and CMV-seropositive. Material for sequencing was PBMCs. In DNA, the CDR3 is TGTGCCAGCGGGGGACTAGCGGGGGGCGAGTACGAGCAGTACTTC. It codes for CASGGLAGGEYEQYF.